This TCR beta chain derives from a study of T-cell memory formation after mild COVID-19. Researchers used 5'RACE with constant-segment primers to make TCR alpha and TCR beta cDNA libraries that carry sample barcodes and UMIs. TCRdb fed the 5' RACE reads into MiXCR, producing one record per CDR3 protein. The table records 300,000 to 350,000 distinct CDR3 sequences, approximately 15% of them present only once. The CDR3 runs to 14 residues. CDR1 is DFQATT, CDR2 SNEGSKA, per germline (reference sequence). V shed 6 bases, J shed 4 bases, and the junction held 9 bases outside the gene matches. This clonotype was found a few times.

Sequenced material: PBMCs or a T cell subset sorted from them (not recorded which). The TCR sequence derives from a young man who had mild COVID-19 (a few samples of this study predate the infection). Cell type and time point are not known. V is TRBV20-1 and J is TRBJ2-5; 9 bases map to TRBD1. The CDR3 sequence: CSATRTGVIETQYF. The CDR3, as DNA: TGCAGTGCAACCCGGACAGGGGTGATAGAGACCCAGTACTTC.